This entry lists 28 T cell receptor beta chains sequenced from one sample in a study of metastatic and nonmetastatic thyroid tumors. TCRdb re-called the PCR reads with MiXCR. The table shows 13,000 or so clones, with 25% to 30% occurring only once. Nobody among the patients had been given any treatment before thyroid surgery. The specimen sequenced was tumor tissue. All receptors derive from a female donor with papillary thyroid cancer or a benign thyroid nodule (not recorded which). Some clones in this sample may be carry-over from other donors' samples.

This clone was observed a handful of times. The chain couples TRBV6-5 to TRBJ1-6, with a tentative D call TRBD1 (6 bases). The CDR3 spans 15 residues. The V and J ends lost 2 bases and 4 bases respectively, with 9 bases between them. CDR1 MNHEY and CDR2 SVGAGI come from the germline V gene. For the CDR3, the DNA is TGTGCCAGCAGTTACGAACAGGGATATAATTCACCCCTCCACTTT. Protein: CASSYEQGYNSPLHF.

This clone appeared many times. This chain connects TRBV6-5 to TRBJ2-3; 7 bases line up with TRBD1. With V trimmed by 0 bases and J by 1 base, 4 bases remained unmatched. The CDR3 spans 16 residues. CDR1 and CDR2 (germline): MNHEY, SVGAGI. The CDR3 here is CASSYSGQGGTDTQYF. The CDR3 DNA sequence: TGTGCCAGCAGTTACTCTGGGCAGGGGGGCACAGATACGCAGTATTTT.

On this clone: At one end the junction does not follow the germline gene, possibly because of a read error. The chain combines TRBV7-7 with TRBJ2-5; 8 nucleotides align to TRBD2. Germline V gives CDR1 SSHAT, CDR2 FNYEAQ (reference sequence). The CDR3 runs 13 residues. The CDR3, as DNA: TGTGCTAGCAGCTTCGAACTAGCGGAAACCCAGTACTTC. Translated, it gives CASSFELAETQYF.

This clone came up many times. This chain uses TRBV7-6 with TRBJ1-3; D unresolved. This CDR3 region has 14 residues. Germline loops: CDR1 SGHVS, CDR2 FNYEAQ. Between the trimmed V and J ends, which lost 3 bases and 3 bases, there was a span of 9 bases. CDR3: CASSFTDNGNTIYF. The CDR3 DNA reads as TGTGCCAGCAGCTTTACAGATAATGGAAACACCATATATTTT.

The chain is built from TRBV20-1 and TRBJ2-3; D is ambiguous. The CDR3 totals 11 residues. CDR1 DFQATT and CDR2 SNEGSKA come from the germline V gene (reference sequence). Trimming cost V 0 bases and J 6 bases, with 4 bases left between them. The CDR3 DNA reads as TGCAGTGCTAGAGATTTGGATACGCAGTATTTT. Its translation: CSARDLDTQYF.

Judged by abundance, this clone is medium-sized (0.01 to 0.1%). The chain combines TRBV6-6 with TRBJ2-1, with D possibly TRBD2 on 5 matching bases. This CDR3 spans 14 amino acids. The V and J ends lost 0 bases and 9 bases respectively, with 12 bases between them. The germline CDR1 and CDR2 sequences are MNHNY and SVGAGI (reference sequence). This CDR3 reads CASSYSPGWGEQFF. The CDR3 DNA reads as TGTGCCAGCAGTTACTCCCCGGGGTGGGGTGAGCAGTTCTTC.

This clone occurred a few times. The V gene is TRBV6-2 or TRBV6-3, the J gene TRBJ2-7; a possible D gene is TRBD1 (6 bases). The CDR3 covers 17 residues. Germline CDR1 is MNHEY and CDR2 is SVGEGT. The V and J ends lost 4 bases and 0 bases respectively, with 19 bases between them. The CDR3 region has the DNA TGTGCCAGCAGTTCTCTCACTTTACAGGGCGGCTCCTACGAGCAGTACTTC. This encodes CASSSLTLQGGSYEQYF.

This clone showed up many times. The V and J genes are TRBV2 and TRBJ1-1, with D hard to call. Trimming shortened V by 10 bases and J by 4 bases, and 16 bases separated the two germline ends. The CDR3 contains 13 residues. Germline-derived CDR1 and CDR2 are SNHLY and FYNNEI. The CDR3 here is CATRIREVTEAFF. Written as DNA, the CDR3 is TGTGCCACCAGGATAAGGGAGGTCACTGAAGCTTTCTTT.

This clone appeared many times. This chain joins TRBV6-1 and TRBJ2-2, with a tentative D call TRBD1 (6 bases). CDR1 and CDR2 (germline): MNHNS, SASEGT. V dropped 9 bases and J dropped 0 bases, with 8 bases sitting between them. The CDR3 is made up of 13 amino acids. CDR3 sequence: CASGTTNTGELFF. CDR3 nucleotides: TGTGCCAGTGGGACAACGAACACCGGGGAGCTGTTTTTT.

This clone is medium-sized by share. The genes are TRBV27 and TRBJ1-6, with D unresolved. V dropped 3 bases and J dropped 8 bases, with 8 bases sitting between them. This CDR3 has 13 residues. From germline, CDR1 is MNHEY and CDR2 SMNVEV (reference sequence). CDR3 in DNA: TGTGCCAGCAGTTTCCGAGAGGATTCACCCCTCCACTTT. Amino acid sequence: CASSFREDSPLHF.

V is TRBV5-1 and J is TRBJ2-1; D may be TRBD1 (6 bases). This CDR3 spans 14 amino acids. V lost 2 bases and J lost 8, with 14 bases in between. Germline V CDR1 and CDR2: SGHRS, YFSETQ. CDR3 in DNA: TGCGCCAGCAGCTTTGCAGGGGCGCGGGATGAGCAGTTCTTC. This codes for CASSFAGARDEQFF.

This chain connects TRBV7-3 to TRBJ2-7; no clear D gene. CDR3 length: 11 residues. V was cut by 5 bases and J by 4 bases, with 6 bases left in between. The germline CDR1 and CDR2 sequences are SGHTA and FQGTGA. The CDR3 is CASSPVYEQYF. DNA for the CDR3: TGTGCCAGCAGCCCTGTTTACGAGCAGTACTTC.

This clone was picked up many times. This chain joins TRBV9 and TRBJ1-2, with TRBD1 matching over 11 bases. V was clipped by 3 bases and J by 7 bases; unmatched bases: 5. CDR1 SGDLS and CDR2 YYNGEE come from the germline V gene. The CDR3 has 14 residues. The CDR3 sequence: CASSAVGQGGGYTF. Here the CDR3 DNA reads TGTGCCAGCAGCGCCGTGGGACAGGGGGGTGGCTACACCTTC.

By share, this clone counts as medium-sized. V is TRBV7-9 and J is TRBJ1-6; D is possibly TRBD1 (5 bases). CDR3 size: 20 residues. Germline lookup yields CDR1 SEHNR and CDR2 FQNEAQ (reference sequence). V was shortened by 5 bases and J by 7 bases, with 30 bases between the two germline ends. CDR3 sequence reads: CASSGHGGIGVFAPNSPLHF. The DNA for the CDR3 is TGTGCCAGCAGCGGACATGGTGGGATAGGCGTCTTCGCTCCGAATTCACCCCTCCACTTT. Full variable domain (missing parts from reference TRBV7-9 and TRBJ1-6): DTGVSQNPRHKITKRGQNVTFRCDPISEHNRLYWYRQTLGQGPEFLTYFQNEAQLEKSRLLSDRFSAERPKGSFSTLEIQRTEQGDSAMYLCASSGHGGIGVFAPNSPLHFGNGTRLTVT.

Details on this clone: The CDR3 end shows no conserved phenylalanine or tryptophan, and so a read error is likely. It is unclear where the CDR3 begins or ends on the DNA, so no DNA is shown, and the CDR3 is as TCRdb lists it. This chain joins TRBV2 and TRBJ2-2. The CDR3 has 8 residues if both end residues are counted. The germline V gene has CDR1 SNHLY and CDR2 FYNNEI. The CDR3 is CASTDRAG.

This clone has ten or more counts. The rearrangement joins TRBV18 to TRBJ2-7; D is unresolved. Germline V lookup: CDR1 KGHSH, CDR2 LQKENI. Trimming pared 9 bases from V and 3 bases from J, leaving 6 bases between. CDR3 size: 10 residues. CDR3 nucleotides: TGTGCCAGGGCAGGCTACGAGCAGTACGTC. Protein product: CARAGYEQYV.

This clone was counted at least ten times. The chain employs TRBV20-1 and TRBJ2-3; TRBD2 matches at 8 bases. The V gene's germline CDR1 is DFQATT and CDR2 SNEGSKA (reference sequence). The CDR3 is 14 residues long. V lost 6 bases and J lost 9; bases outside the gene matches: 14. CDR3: CSARSSGGPGTQYF. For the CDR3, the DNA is TGCAGTGCAAGGTCAAGCGGGGGCCCAGGGACGCAGTATTTT.

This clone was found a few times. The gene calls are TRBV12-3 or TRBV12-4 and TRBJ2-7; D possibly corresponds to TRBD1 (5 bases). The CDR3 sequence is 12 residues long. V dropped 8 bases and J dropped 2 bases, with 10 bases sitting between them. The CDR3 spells CASRHRTYEQYF. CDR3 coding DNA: TGTGCCAGCCGGCACAGGACCTACGAGCAGTACTTC.

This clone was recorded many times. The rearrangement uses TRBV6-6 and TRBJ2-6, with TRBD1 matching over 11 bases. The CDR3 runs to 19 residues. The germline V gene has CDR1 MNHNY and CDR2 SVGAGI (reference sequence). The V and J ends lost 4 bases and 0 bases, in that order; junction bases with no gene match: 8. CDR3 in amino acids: CASSSNTGTGGSGANVLTF. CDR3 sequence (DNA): TGTGCCAGCAGTTCAAACACCGGGACAGGGGGCTCTGGGGCCAACGTCCTGACTTTC.

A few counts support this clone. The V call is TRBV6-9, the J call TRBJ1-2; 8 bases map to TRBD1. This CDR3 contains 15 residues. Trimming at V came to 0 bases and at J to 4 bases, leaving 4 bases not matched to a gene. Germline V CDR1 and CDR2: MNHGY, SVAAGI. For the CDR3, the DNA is TGTGCCAGCAGTTATTCCCGTACAGGGGGCTATGGCTACACCTTC. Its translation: CASSYSRTGGYGYTF.

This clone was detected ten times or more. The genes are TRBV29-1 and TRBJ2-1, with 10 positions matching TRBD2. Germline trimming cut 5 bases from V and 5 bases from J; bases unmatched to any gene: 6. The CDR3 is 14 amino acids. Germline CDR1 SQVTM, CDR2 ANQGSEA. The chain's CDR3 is CSVPGLASHNEQFF. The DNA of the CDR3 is TGCAGCGTTCCGGGACTAGCGTCCCACAATGAGCAGTTCTTC.

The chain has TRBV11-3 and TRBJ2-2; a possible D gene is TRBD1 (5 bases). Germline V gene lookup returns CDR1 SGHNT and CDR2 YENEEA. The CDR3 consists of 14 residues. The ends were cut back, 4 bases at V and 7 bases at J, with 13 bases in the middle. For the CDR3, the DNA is TGTGCCAGCAGCTCACCCCAGGGATTCGGGGAGCTGTTTTTT. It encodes CASSSPQGFGELFF.

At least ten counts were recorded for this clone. CDR3 protein: CASSLEGGNEKLFF. Written as DNA, the CDR3 is TGCGCCAGCAGCTTGGAAGGGGGGAATGAAAAACTGTTTTTT. V and J are TRBV5-1 and TRBJ1-4, with D perhaps matching TRBD1 (6 bases). Germline V CDR1 and CDR2: SGHRS, YFSETQ. The V end was cut by 0 bases, the J end by 5 bases, with 8 bases between. This CDR3 has 14 residues.

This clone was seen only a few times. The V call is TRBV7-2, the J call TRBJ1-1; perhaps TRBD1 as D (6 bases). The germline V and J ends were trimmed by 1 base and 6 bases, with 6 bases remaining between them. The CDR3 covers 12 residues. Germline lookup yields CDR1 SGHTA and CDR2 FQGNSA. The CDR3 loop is CASSLGGPEAFF. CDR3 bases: TGTGCCAGCAGCTTAGGGGGGCCTGAAGCTTTCTTT.

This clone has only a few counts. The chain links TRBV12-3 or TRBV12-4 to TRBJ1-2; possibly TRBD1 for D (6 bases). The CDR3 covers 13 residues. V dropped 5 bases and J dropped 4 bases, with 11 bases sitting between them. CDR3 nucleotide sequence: TGTGCCAGCAGTCCCGACAGGTCCTATGGCTACACCTTC. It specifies CASSPDRSYGYTF.

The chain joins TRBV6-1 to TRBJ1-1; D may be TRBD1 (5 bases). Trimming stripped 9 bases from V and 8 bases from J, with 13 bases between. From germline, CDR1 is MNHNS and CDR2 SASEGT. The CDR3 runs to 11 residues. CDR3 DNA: TGTGCCAGTCAAAGGACACACGAAGCTTTCTTT. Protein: CASQRTHEAFF.

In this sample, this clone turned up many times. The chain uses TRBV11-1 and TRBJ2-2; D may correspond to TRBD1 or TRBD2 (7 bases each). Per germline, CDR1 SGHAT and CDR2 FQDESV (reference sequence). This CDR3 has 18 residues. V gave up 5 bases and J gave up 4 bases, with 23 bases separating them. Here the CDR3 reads CASSIPRGRQGSTGELFF. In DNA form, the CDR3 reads TGTGCCAGCAGCATACCGCGGGGGCGACAGGGCAGCACCGGGGAGCTGTTTTTT.

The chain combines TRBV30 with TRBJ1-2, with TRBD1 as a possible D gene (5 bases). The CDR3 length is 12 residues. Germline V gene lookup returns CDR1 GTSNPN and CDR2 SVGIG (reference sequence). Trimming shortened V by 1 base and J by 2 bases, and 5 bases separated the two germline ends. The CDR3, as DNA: TGTGCCTGGAGTGCAGGGAACTATGGCTACACCTTC. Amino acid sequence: CAWSAGNYGYTF.